Here is one T cell receptor (beta chain) with its context. This clone appeared many times. It has no known antigen specificity. No base qualities exist here, and no much larger clone lies one base off it. Using the deep immunoSEQ assay, TCR CDR3 regions were amplified from genomic DNA by multiplex PCR. Extracted genomic DNA from each cell subset was spread evenly across all wells of several immunoSEQ 96-well plates, with each plate serving as a replicate. For sorted subsets, roughly 200 ng genomic DNA, equal to about 30,000 T cell genomes, was loaded into each replicate PCR. Purified libraries were measured with a Qubit 3.0 fluorometer, size-checked on a Bioanalyzer 2100, and measured again with the KAPA Library Quantification kit. Every immunoSEQ 96-well plate was sequenced on a separate single-read 150-cycle Illumina NextSeq 550 flow cell. Regarding the original processing steps: The immunoSEQ output contained only junctional sequences without quality scores, so filtering could not match that applied to full-length reads. Sequences were annotated with PyIR, a Python wrapper for IgBLAST v1.9, and V/J genes and CDR3 were assigned using IMGT germline references. Reads were removed for weak V/J assignments (E-value above 1e-6), missing CDR3, stop codons, out-of-frame junctions, or ambiguous translated residues. V3J clonotypes were defined by identical inferred V gene, J gene, and CDR3 amino acid sequence. To compute the percentage overlap between repertoires, the number of shared unique clonotypes was divided by the size of the smaller repertoire. Repertoire richness was assessed with RTK rarefaction, the Chao1 estimator, and Recon v2.1 estimates of unobserved clonotypes. For all TCRbeta clonotypes obtained by the gDNA method from four donors, generation probabilities were computed with OLGA. Held by TCRdb, this immuneACCESS table contains in-frame sequences only and omits some clones. Under half of the omission traces to an unresolved V gene where checked; the cause of the rest is unknown. Clone size and V and J calls were adopted from that table, with D and trimming inferred from the DNA. The sample table records over a million clones; about 70% of these occur just once. The leading ten clones occupy approximately 1.5% of the sample.

The entry originates in a study of shared clonotypes between healthy human individuals (dated by TCRdb to 2020 to 2021). The study in broad terms: A couple of women and a few men aged 18 to 49 years were included in the cohort. For each donor, CD4 naive and CD4 memory were each run on three plates, CD8 naive on two plates, and CD8 memory on one plate. Blood TCR repertoires of five healthy adults were deeply sequenced to estimate repertoire size and the extent of clonotype sharing between individuals. Libraries were prepared and TCR repertoires were sequenced by different laboratories using diverse techniques, in order to increase sequencing depth and limit assay-specific biases. Leukapheresis yielded between about 0.94 and 9.5 billion PBMCs per donor.

Here is what the overall study found, with its caveats: Because the study included only a small number of donors, the genetic and exposure-history diversity represented was limited. Larger estimated clonotype richness was generally found for naive subsets than for memory subsets. Rarefaction of sorted-subset datasets indicated incomplete sequencing despite the large sequencing depth. Pairwise subsampling led to the expectation that sequencing depth would affect the degree of clonotype sharing among donors. Across a handful of donors, approximately 5% of naive CD4, around 3.5% of naive CD8, 2% to 2.5% of memory CD4, and 0.4% of memory CD8 clonotypes were shared. Compared with non-shared clonotypes, the clonotypes found in all four sorted-subset donors had higher generation probabilities. Only blood was sampled, and tissue TCR repertoires likely differ from those in blood.

Measured from the cysteine to the phenylalanine, the CDR3 is 15 residues long. The kept DNA is CDR3 alone, 45 bases in frame from the first base. The germline V gene (reference sequence) gives CDR1 as GTSNPN and CDR2 as SVGIG. Trimming costs V 4 bases and J 0 bases, and their ends lie 15 bases apart. Donors were healthy HIV-negative adults with no recently reported acute infections or vaccinations. Every donor was a Caucasian adult residing in Nashville, Tennessee, USA. CD4+ T cells were enriched by magnetic negative selection; naive cells were then positively selected on CD45RA, and the negative fraction formed the memory subset. Blood was collected by leukapheresis, and PBMCs were isolated by Ficoll-Histopaque density gradient centrifugation and then cryopreserved in liquid nitrogen vapor phase. Analytical flow cytometry was used to check the purity and quantity of every magnetically sorted T cell population. From each sorted fraction, genomic DNA was isolated and quantified by UV absorbance on a Nanodrop 2000c.

The chain couples TRBV30 to TRBJ1-1; no D gene call is confident. Sequenced input: memory CD4+ T cells sorted from blood. The cell subset or site label of this sample denotes: CD45RA-negative fraction. This TCR was sampled from a man between 18 and 35 years old in good health. CDR3 reads: CAWNRERRMNTEAFF. The sequence in DNA is TGTGCCTGGAACCGGGAGAGGCGCATGAACACTGAAGCTTTCTTT.